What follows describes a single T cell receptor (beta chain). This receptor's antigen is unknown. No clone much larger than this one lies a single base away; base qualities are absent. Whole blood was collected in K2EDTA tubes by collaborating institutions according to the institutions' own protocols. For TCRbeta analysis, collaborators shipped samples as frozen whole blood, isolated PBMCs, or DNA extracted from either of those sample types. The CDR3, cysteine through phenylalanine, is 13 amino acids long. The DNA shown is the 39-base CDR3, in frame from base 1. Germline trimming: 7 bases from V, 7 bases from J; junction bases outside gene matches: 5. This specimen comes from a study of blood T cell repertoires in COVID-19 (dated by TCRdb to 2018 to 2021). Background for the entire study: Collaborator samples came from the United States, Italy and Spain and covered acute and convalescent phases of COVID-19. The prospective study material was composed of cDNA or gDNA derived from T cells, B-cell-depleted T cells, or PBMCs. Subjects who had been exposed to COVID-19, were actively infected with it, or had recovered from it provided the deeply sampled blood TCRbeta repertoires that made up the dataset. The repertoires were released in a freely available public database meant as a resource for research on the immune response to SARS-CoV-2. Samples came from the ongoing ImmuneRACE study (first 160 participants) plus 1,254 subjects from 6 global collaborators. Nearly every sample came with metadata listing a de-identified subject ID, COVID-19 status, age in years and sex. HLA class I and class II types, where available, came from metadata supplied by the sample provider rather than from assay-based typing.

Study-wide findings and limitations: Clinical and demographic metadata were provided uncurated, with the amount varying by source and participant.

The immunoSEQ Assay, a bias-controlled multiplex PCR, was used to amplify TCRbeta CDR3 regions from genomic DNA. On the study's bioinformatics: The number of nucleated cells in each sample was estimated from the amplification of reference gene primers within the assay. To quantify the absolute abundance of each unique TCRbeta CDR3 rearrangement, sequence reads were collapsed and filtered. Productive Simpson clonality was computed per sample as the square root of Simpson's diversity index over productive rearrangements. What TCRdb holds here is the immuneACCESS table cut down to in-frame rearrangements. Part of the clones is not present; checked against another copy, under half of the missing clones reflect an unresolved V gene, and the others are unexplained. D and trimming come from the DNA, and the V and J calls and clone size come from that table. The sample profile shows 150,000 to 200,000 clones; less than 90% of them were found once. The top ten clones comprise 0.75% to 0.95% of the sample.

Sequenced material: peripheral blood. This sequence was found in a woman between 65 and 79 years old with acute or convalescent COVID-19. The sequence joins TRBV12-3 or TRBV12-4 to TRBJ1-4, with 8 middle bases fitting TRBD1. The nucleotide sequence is TGTGCCAGCAACGGCAGGGGGCTTGAAAAACTGTTTTTT. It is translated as CASNGRGLEKLFF.